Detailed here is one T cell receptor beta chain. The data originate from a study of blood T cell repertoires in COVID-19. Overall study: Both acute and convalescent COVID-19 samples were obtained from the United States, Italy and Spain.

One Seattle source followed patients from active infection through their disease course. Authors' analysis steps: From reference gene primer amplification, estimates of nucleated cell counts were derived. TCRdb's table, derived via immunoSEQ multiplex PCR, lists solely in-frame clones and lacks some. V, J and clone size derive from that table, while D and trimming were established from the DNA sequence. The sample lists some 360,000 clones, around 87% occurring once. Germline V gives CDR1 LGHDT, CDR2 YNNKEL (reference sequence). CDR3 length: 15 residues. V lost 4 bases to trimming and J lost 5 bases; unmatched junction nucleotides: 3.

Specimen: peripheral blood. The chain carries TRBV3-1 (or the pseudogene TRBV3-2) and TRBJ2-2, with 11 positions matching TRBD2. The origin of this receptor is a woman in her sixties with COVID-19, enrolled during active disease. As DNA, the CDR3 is TGTGCCAGCAGCCCTCTAGCGGGGGGAACCGGGGAGCTGTTTTTT. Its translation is CASSPLAGGTGELFF.